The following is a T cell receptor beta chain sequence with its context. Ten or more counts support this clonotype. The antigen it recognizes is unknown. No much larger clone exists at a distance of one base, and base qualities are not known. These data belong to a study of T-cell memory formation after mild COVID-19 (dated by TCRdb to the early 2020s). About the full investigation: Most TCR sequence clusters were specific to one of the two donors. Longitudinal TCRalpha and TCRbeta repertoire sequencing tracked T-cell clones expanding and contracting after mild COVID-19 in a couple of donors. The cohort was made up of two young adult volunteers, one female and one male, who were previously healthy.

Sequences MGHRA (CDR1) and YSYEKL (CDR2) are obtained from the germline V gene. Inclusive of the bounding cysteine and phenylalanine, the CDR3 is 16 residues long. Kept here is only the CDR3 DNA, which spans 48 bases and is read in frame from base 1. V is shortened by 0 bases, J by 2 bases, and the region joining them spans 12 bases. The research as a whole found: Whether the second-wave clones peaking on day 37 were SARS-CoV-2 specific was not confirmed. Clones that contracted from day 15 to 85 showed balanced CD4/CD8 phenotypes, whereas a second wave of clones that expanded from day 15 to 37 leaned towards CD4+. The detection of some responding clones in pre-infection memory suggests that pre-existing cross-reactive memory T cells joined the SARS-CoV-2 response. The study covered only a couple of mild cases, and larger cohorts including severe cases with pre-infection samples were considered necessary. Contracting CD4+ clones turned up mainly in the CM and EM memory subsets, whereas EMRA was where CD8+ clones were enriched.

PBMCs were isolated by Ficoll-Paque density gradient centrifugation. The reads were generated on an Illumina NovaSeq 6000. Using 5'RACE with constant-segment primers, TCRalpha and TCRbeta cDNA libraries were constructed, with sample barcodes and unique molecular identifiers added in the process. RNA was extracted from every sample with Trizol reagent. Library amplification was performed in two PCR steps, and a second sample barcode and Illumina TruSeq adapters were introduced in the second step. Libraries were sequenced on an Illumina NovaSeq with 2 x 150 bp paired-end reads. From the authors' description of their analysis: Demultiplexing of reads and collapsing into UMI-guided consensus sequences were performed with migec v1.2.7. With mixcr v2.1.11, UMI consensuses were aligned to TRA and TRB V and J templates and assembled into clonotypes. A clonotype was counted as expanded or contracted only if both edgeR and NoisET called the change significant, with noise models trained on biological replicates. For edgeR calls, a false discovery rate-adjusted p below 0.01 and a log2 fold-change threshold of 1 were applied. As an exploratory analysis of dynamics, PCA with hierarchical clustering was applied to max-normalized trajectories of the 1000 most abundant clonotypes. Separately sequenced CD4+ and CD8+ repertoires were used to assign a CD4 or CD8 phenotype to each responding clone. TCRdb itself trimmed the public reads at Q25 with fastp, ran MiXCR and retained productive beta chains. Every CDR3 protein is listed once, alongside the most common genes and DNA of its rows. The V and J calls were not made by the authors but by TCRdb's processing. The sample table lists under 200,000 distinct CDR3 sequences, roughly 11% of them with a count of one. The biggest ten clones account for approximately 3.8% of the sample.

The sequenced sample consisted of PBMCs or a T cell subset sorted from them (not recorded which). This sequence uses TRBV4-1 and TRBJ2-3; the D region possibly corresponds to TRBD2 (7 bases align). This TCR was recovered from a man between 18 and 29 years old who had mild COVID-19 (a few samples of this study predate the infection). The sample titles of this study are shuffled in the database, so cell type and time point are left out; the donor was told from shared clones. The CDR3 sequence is CASSQDGGGYTDTQYF. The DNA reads TGCGCCAGCAGCCAAGACGGCGGGGGCTACACAGATACGCAGTATTTT.